The entry below describes one T cell receptor (beta chain). This sample was taken from a study of cytomegalovirus exposure and HLA in healthy donors. Study background: HLA-typed donors contributed 80 million or so unique TCRs, which were held in an early data release.

In germline, CDR1 is SGHTA, CDR2 FQGNSA. The CDR3 runs 18 residues. Trimming took 0 bases from V and 0 from J, leaving 17 bases between them. PCR employed 60 Vbeta and 13 Jbeta primers. Assay: immunoSEQ multiplex PCR; the TCRdb copy retains only in-frame clones and omits some. This table holds around 190,000 clones, around 78% found once. This clonotype originated in a man younger than 45 in good health and CMV-seronegative. Sequencing used PBMCs. The rearrangement joins TRBV7-2 to TRBJ1-1, with unresolved D. CDR3 in amino acids: CASSLALRTRPLNTEAFF. The CDR3 coding sequence is TGTGCCAGCAGCTTAGCGCTTCGGACTCGACCTTTGAACACTGAAGCTTTCTTT.